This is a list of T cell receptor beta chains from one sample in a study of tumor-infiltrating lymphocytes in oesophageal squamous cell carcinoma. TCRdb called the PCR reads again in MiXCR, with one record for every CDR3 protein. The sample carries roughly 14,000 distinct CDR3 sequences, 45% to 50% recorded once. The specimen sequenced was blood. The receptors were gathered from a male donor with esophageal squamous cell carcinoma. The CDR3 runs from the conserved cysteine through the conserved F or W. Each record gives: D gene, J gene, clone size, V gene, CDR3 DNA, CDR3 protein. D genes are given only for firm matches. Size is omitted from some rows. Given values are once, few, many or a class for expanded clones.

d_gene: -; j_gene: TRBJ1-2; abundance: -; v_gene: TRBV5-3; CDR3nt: TGTGCCAGCAGCTTGAGTGGGGGCTATGGCTACACCTTC; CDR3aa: CASSLSGGYGYTF
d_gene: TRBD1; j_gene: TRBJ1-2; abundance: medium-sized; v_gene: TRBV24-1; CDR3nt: TGTGCCACCAGTGATCCAGGACAGGGGGCGACTGGCTACACCTTC; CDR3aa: CATSDPGQGATGYTF
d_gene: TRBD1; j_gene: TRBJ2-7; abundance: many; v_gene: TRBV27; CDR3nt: TGTGCCAGCAGTCACCGGGACAGGAACACCTACGAGCAGTACTTC; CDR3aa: CASSHRDRNTYEQYF
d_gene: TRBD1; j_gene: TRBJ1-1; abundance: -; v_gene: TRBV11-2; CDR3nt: TGTGCCAGCAGCTTCCAGGGGGCGGGAACTGAAGCTTTCTTT; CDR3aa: CASSFQGAGTEAFF
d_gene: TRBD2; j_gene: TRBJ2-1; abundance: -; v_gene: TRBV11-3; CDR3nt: TGTGCCAGCAGCCCTTATAGCGGGGGGGCCTACAATGAGCAGTTCTTC; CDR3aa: CASSPYSGGAYNEQFF
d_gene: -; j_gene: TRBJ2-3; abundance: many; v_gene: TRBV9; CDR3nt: TGTGCCAGCAGCGTACTAGGACGGATCACAGATACGCAGTATTTT; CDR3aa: CASSVLGRITDTQYF
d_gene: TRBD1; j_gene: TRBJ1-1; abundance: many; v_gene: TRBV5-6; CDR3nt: TGTGCCAGCAGCTTGTTTCCGACAGGGAAAGCTTTCTTT; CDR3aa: CASSLFPTGKAFF
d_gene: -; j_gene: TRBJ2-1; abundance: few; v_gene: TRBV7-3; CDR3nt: TGTGCCAGCAGCTTGGGTGGGGGGGCGTACAATGAGCAGTTCTTC; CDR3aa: CASSLGGGAYNEQFF
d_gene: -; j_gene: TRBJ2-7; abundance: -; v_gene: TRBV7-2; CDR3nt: TGTGCCAGCAGCTTAGATCTTAGCTCCTACAATGAGCAGTACTTC; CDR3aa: CASSLDLSSYNEQYF
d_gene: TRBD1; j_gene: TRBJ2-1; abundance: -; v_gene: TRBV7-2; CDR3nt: TGTGCCAGCAGCTTTACAGGGGGCGAGACCCACTACTTC; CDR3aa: CASSFTGGETHYF
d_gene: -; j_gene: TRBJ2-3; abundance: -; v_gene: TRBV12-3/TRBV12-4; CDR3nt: TGTGCCAGCAGTTTACGCCTTTCCGGGCCTACAGATACGCAGTATTTT; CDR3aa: CASSLRLSGPTDTQYF
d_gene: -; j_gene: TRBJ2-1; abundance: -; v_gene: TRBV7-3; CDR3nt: TGTGCCAGCAGCTTATCTCGGGACTACAATGAGCAGTTCTTC; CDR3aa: CASSLSRDYNEQFF
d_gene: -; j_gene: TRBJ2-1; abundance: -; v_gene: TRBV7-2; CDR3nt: TGTGCCAGCAGCTTTGTAGGAGGGTACAATGAGCAGTTCTTC; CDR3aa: CASSFVGGYNEQFF
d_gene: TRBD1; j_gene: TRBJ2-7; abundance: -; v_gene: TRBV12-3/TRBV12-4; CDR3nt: TGTGCCAGCAGTTTCAGGGGGTACCGCGGGGAGCAGTACTTC; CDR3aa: CASSFRGYRGEQYF
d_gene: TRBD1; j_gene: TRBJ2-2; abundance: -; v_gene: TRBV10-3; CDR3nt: TGTGCCATCAGTGTCATAGGGGGACAGGGGGCCACCGGGGAGCTGTTTTTT; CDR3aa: CAISVIGGQGATGELFF
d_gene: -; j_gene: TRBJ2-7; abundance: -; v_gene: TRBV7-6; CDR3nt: TGTGCCAGCAGCTTAAATGTGGCCTACGAGCAGTACTTC; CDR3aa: CASSLNVAYEQYF
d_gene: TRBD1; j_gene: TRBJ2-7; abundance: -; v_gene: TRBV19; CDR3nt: TGTGCCAGTAGTAGGAACCTCGCCGGGACAGGGGGCGACGAGCAGTACTTC; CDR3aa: CASSRNLAGTGGDEQYF
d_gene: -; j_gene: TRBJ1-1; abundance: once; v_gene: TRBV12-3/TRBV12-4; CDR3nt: TGTGCCAGCAGCCCGGGTGGGGGCGCGGGCACTGAAGCTTTCTTT; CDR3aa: CASSPGGGAGTEAFF
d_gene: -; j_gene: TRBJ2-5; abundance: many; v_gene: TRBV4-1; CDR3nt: TGCGCCAGCAGCCCTATAGGCACCCCCCGACAAGAGACCCAGTACTTC; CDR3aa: CASSPIGTPRQETQYF
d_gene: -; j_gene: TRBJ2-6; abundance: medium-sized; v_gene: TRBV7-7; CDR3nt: -; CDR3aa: CASSLFTGGLRRWLHLRF
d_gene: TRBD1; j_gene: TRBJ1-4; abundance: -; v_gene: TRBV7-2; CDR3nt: TGTGCCAGCAGCTTAGATCCAGGGGGCTGGGAAAAACTGTTTTTT; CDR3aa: CASSLDPGGWEKLFF
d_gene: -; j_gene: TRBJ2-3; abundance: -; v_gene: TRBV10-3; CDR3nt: TGTGCCATCAGAGGGGGGGCTTGGGGTACGAACGAGCAGTATTTT; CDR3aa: CAIRGGAWGTNEQYF
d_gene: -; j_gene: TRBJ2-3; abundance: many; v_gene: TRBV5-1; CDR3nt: TGCGCCAGCCTCCCCGGCGGGGGCATCTTTGGTGCAGATACGCAGTATTTT; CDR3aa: CASLPGGGIFGADTQYF
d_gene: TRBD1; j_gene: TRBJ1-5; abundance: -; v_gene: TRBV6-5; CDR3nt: TGTGCCAGCAGTGAACAGGGGGGCAATCAGCCCCAGCATTTT; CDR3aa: CASSEQGGNQPQHF
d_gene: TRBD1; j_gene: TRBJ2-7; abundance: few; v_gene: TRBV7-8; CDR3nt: TGTGCCAGCAGCAACAGACAGGGGGCCTACGAGCAGTACTTC; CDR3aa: CASSNRQGAYEQYF
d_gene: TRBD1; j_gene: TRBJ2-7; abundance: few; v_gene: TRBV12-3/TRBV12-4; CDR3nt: TGTGCCAGCAGTTTAGGCGGGACAGGGGGGACCTACGAGCAGTACTTC; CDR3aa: CASSLGGTGGTYEQYF
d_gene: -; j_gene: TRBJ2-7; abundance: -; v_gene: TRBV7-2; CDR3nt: TGTGCCAACAGTCTCCACTACGAGCAGTACTTC; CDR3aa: CANSLHYEQYF
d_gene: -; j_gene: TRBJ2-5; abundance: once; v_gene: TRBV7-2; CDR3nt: TGTGCCAGCAGCTTAGATACCGTCGCCCAGTACTTC; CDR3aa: CASSLDTVAQYF
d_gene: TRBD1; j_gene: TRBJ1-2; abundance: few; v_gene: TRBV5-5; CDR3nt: TGTGCCAGCGTCTCCCCGAGGGACAGGGGGGCTGGTGGCTACACCTTC; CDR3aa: CASVSPRDRGAGGYTF
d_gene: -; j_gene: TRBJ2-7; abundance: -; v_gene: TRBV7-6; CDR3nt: TGTGCCAGCAGCTTAGGAGTATCGGCAGGGGCCCACAATGAGCAGTACTTC; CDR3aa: CASSLGVSAGAHNEQYF
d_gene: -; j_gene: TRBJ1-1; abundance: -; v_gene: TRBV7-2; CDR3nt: TGTGCCAGCAGCTTACAGAAGAACACTGAAGCTTTCTTT; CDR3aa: CASSLQKNTEAFF
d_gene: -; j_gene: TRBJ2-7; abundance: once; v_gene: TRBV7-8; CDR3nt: TGTGCCAGCAGCAGAGGCCCCTACGAGCAGTACTTC; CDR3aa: CASSRGPYEQYF
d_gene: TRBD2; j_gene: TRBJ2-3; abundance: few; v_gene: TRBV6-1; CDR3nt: TGTGCCAGCAGGGCCGGGACTAGCGATCCAGATACGCAGTATTTT; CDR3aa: CASRAGTSDPDTQYF
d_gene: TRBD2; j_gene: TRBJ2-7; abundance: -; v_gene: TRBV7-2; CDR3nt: TGTGCCAGCAGCTACCGGGGAGGGCCGTATGAGCAGTACTTC; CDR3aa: CASSYRGGPYEQYF
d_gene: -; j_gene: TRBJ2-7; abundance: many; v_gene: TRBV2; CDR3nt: TGTGCCAGCAGTGAGGAAATCAGTGAGCAGTACTTC; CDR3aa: CASSEEISEQYF
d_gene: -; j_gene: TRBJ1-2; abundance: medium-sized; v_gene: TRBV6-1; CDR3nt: TGTGCCAGCAGCACGCCGGGGGGGGTCTACGGCTACACCTTC; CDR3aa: CASSTPGGVYGYTF
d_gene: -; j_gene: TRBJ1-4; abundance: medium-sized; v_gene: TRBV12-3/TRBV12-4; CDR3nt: TGTGCCAGCAGAATGCGGGGAGGCCTTGATGAAAAACTGTTTTTT; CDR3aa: CASRMRGGLDEKLFF
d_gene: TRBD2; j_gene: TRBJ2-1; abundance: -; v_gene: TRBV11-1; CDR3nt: TGTGCCAGCAGCTTAGGACTAGCGGGAGGGGGGAATGAGCAGTTCTTC; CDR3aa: CASSLGLAGGGNEQFF
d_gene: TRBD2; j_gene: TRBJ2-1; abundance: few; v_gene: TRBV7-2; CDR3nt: TGTGCCAGCAGCTTCGACGGCCTCTGGGCGGGAGAACCCTACAATGAGCAGTTCTTC; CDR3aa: CASSFDGLWAGEPYNEQFF